This passage covers 4 T cell receptor beta chains from one sample sequenced in a study of radiation and T cells in renal cell carcinoma. Assay: immunoSEQ multiplex PCR; the TCRdb copy retains only in-frame clones and omits some. The repertoire holds some 150,000 clones, with around four fifths as singletons. Time point here: baseline pretreatment blood. Specified treatment: 15 Gy SBRT to primary tumor, nephrectomy 4 weeks later. Sequenced material: blood, taken from a patient whose treatment included radiotherapy and nephrectomy. The receptors were sampled from a woman aged 45-65 years with renal cell carcinoma.

V usage is TRBV5-1 and J usage is TRBJ2-7, with TRBD2 identical over 9 bases. Germline-derived CDR1 and CDR2 are SGHRS and YFSETQ. V lost 0 bases and J lost 6; bases outside the gene matches: 7. There are 15 residues in the CDR3. The CDR3 region has the DNA TGCGCCAGCAGCTTGGGGTCTAGCGGGGTAGGCGAGCAGTACTTC. Protein product: CASSLGSSGVGEQYF.

V usage is TRBV4-1 and J usage is TRBJ2-1; the match to TRBD2 covers 9 bases. Germline V gives CDR1 MGHRA, CDR2 YSYEKL. The CDR3 loop spans 16 amino acids. Trimming at V came to 4 bases and at J to 0 bases, leaving 4 bases not matched to a gene. CDR3 amino acids: CASSLAGVGSYNEQFF. CDR3 nucleotides: TGCGCCAGCAGCCTAGCGGGAGTTGGCTCCTACAATGAGCAGTTCTTC.

The V gene is TRBV4-3, the J gene TRBJ2-5; 8 bases match TRBD2. The CDR3 has 15 amino acids. The V and J ends lost 3 bases and 2 bases, in that order; junction bases with no gene match: 5. Germline CDR1 and CDR2: LGHNA and YSLEER. CDR3: CASSHNSGIQETQYF. Here the CDR3 DNA reads TGCGCCAGCAGCCATAATAGCGGGATTCAAGAGACCCAGTACTTC.

The chain employs TRBV6-5 and TRBJ1-4; 7 bases are a match to TRBD1. Germline trimming cut 4 bases from V and 7 bases from J; bases unmatched to any gene: 9. The CDR3 is 15 amino acids. Germline V lookup: CDR1 MNHEY, CDR2 SVGAGI. CDR3 in DNA: TGTGCCAGCAGTTGGCTCAGGGGGAACGTTGAAAAACTGTTTTTT. Its protein is CASSWLRGNVEKLFF.